This TCR beta chain was sequenced for a study of cytomegalovirus exposure and HLA in healthy donors. Study-level findings and limits: The study designated some 180 TCR beta chains cytomegalovirus-associated. Most subjects' HLA-A and HLA-B alleles were reportedly predicted from TCR beta sequences.

The CDR3 totals 19 residues. Germline CDR1 reads MNHNS; CDR2 reads SASEGT. The trim removed 2 bases at V and 8 bases at J, leaving 17 bases unmatched. This PCR relied on a set of 60 Vbeta primers and 13 Jbeta primers. Sequencing was performed with immunoSEQ multiplex PCR; in TCRdb, only in-frame clones are kept and a portion is missing. The specimen's table records 80,000 or so clones. Remarks on this clone: The target antigen is unknown.

Sequenced input: PBMCs. The receptor comes from a woman aged 25-40 years in good health and CMV-seronegative. This sequence joins TRBV6-1 and TRBJ2-1; 11 bases line up with TRBD2. The CDR3 DNA reads TGTGCCAGCAGTGAAAGGCGGGGACTTCTAGCGGGAGGTGTCTATGAGCAGTTCTTC. Its protein product is CASSERRGLLAGGVYEQFF.